This T cell receptor beta chain came from a study of blood T cell repertoires in COVID-19. CDR3 length: 15 residues. Germline CDR1 reads LNHDA; CDR2 reads SQIVND (reference sequence). V was pared by 5 bases and J by 7 bases, with 13 bases of the junction left unmatched. Data came from immunoSEQ multiplex PCR; TCRdb stores just in-frame clones and leaves some out. Of 400,000 to 500,000 clones listed, approximately 90% are singletons. Individuals aged roughly 18 to 100 years were recruited from fewer than 30 US areas. No more than 2 weeks before study entry, exposed participants had met a case of COVID-19.

The receptor was isolated from a woman between 18 and 30 years old who had been exposed to COVID-19. The specimen was PBMCs or T cells enriched from blood (not recorded which). The V and J genes are TRBV19 and TRBJ2-7; 8 bases are shared with TRBD2. CDR3 in amino acids: CASSSPGLVGGEQYF. The CDR3 coding sequence is TGTGCCAGTAGTTCCCCGGGACTAGTGGGAGGAGAGCAGTACTTC.